Listed below are T cell receptor beta chains from one sample, sequenced in a study of PD-1 blockade in classical Hodgkin lymphoma. TCRdb's copy holds only in-frame clones and misses some; the assay was immunoSEQ multiplex PCR. The table has about 150,000 clones, around four fifths seen once. This specimen was peripheral blood mononuclear cells (PBMCs), taken before the second cycle of nivolumab. The origin of the receptors is a human donor with classical Hodgkin lymphoma. Each CDR3 is given with its conserved first and last residue. D genes are given only for firm matches. Clone sizes are given selectively: once, few, many, or a class where the clone is expanded.

j_gene | d_gene | abundance | v_gene | CDR3nt | CDR3aa
TRBJ1-3 | TRBD1 | - | TRBV19 | TGTGCCAGTAGTATACCGGGACAGGCTTACTCTGGAAACACCATATATTTT | CASSIPGQAYSGNTIYF
TRBJ2-3 | - | - | TRBV11-1 | TGTGCCAGCAGTCGGGACACCCTCAGCACAGATACGCAGTATTTT | CASSRDTLSTDTQYF
TRBJ1-1 | TRBD1 | - | TRBV6-6 | TGTGCCAGCAGTACCCGGGGACAGAAGAACACTGAAGCTTTCTTT | CASSTRGQKNTEAFF
TRBJ1-6 | TRBD1 | few | TRBV19 | TGTGCCAGTAGTAGAACGGGACAGGATAATTCACCCCTCCACTTT | CASSRTGQDNSPLHF
TRBJ2-7 | TRBD1 | - | TRBV9 | TGTGCCAGCAGCGCGGGACAGGGGGCTATAGGCGAGCAGTACTTC | CASSAGQGAIGEQYF
TRBJ1-2 | - | - | TRBV2 | TGTGCCAGCAGTGGTGGAGGGGGAAGCTTCTATGGCTACACCTTC | CASSGGGGSFYGYTF
TRBJ2-7 | - | once | TRBV7-2 | TGTGCCAGCAGCTCGCTACTAGTCGGCGAGCAGTACTTC | CASSSLLVGEQYF
TRBJ2-4 | TRBD1 | - | TRBV5-4 | TGTGCCAGCAGCTCTCGGGACAGGGCCAAAAACATTCAGTACTTC | CASSSRDRAKNIQYF
TRBJ2-1 | - | - | TRBV5-1 | TGCGCCAGCAGCTTGGTTGGCAGGGACAATGAGCAGTTCTTC | CASSLVGRDNEQFF
TRBJ1-5 | - | - | TRBV6-1 | TGTGCCAGCAGTTATTGGTTTCAGCCCCAGCATTTT | CASSYWFQPQHF
TRBJ1-4 | - | - | TRBV5-6 | TGTGCCAGCAGCTTGGAACAGGGACTTAATGAAAAACTGTTTTTT | CASSLEQGLNEKLFF
TRBJ1-2 | - | - | TRBV15 | TGTGCCACCAGCAGAGGTACAGGGCCCTACTATGGCTACACCTTC | CATSRGTGPYYGYTF
TRBJ1-1 | TRBD1 | few | TRBV5-6 | TGTGCCAGCAGCTTGGGACAGGGGTTCATGAACACTGAAGCTTTCTTT | CASSLGQGFMNTEAFF
TRBJ1-2 | TRBD1 | - | TRBV7-2 | TGTGCCAGCAGCTTAGGGTCGGGACAGGGGTCGTATGGCTACACCTTC | CASSLGSGQGSYGYTF
TRBJ1-1 | - | - | TRBV11-2 | TGTGCCAGCAGCTCCCGCTGGGAAACCACTGAAGCTTTCTTT | CASSSRWETTEAFF
TRBJ2-6 | TRBD1 | - | TRBV6-5 | TGTGCCAGCAGTCTACAGGGGGTCGGGGCCAACGTCCTGACTTTC | CASSLQGVGANVLTF
TRBJ1-4 | - | - | TRBV10-1 | TGCGCCAGCAGTGAAGAAGACAGGCATTCAACTAATGAAAAACTGTTTTTT | CASSEEDRHSTNEKLFF
TRBJ2-3 | TRBD2 | once | TRBV19 | TGTGCCAGTAGGCGGCTAGCGGACGCTAGCACAGATACGCAGTATTTT | CASRRLADASTDTQYF
TRBJ1-6 | - | - | TRBV21-1 | TGTGCCAGCAGAGTAAGACAGGAGTGTTATAATTCACCCCTCCACTTT | CASRVRQECYNSPLHF
TRBJ1-1 | - | once | TRBV7-3 | TGTGCCAGCAGATGGGACATCAACACTGAAGCTTTCTTT | CASRWDINTEAFF
TRBJ1-2 | TRBD1 | - | TRBV27 | TGTGCCAGCAGTTTACATCAGGGGGCGAGAATCTATGGCTACACCTTC | CASSLHQGARIYGYTF
TRBJ2-3 | - | - | TRBV7-2 | TGTGCCAGCAGCTTAGAGGCGGATATCACAGATACGCAGTATTTT | CASSLEADITDTQYF
TRBJ1-2 | TRBD1 | - | TRBV10-3 | TGTGCCATCAGTGACCTGAACGGACAGGGGAACTATGGCTACACCTTC | CAISDLNGQGNYGYTF
TRBJ2-6 | - | - | TRBV9 | TGTGCCAGCAGCGTAACCAGAACAAGTTTCTCTGGGGCCAACGTCCTGACTTTC | CASSVTRTSFSGANVLTF
TRBJ2-1 | - | - | TRBV9 | TGTGCCAGCAGCCTCCCCCCGGGGCCAGAGCAGTTCTTC | CASSLPPGPEQFF
TRBJ2-1 | - | - | TRBV5-4 | TGTGCCAGCAGCTTGGACGGGCAGAACTCCTACAATGAGCAGTTCTTC | CASSLDGQNSYNEQFF
TRBJ1-6 | TRBD1 | - | TRBV6-5 | TGTGCCAGCAGTTACTCGGGACAGTTAAATTCACCCCTCCACTTT | CASSYSGQLNSPLHF
TRBJ2-5 | - | - | TRBV5-6 | TGTGCCAGCTCCGGAGTAGGGGCCCAGTACTTC | CASSGVGAQYF
TRBJ1-5 | - | - | TRBV7-6 | TGTGCCAGCACCCTAGGGGCAGGGATGGTTAGCAATCAGCCCCAGCATTTT | CASTLGAGMVSNQPQHF
TRBJ2-3 | - | - | TRBV4-1 | TGCGCCAGCAGCCAAGAGGCGAGGAGAGGCCTCTACCAAGATACGCAGTATTTT | CASSQEARRGLYQDTQYF
TRBJ1-1 | - | - | TRBV2 | TGTGCCAGCAGTGACAAGGGACAGAACACTGAAGCTTTCTTT | CASSDKGQNTEAFF
TRBJ2-3 | - | - | TRBV7-3 | TGTGCCAGCAGCTCCGCGGATACGCAGTATTTT | CASSSADTQYF
TRBJ2-3 | TRBD2 | - | TRBV7-2 | TGTGCCAGCAGCGAACGCCCCTGGATGGCGGGAGGCACAGATACGCAGTATTTT | CASSERPWMAGGTDTQYF